This entry lists 25 T cell receptor beta chains sequenced from one sample in a study of early T cells in non-severe SARS-CoV-2 infection. TCRdb called the 5' RACE reads again in MiXCR, with one record for every CDR3 protein. The profile shows 45,000 or so distinct CDR3 sequences, about 7% of them singletons. Sequences were obtained from whole blood. The source of these receptors is an adult who was a healthcare worker with PCR-confirmed SARS-CoV-2 infection or an uninfected control (not recorded which).

This clonotype was counted between two and nine times. The gene calls are TRBV7-2 and TRBJ2-3; 7 nucleotides match TRBD1. CDR1 is SGHTA and CDR2 is FQGNSA in the germline V gene. V shed 2 bases, J shed 4 bases, and the junction held 3 bases outside the gene matches. The CDR3 runs to 14 residues. CDR3 loop: CASSLRGPSDTQYF. The CDR3 bases are TGTGCCAGCAGCTTAAGGGGGCCTTCAGATACGCAGTATTTT.

Many counts were recorded for this clonotype. The chain carries TRBV4-2 and TRBJ2-4, with no clear D. V was clipped by 4 bases and J by 5 bases, with 9 bases between them. The CDR3 extends over 13 amino acids. Looked up from germline, CDR1 is LGHNA and CDR2 is YNFKEQ. The CDR3: CASSRTEENIQYF. CDR3 nucleotides: TGTGCCAGCAGCCGGACCGAGGAAAACATTCAGTACTTC.

The rearrangement uses TRBV9 and TRBJ1-2; TRBD1 aligns across 7 bases. Germline values: CDR1 SGDLS, CDR2 YYNGEE. The CDR3 is 13 residues long. The trim removed 3 bases at V and 3 bases at J, leaving 2 bases unmatched. The CDR3 sequence: CASSAGQDYGYTF. CDR3 nucleotides: TGTGCCAGCAGCGCCGGACAGGACTATGGCTACACCTTC. The full variable domain, in which reference TRBV9 and TRBJ1-2 provide the parts outside the CDR3, is DSGVTQTPKHLITATGQRVTLRCSPRSGDLSVYWYQQSLDQGLQFLIQYYNGEERAKGNILERFSAQQFPDLHSELNLSSLELGDSALYFCASSAGQDYGYTFGSGTRLTVV.

The chain has TRBV18 and TRBJ2-7; no firm D call. The V and J ends lost 1 base and 5 bases respectively, with 6 bases between them. The CDR3 is 12 amino acids. Germline V lookup: CDR1 KGHSH, CDR2 LQKENI. In DNA form, the CDR3 reads TGTGCCAGCTCACCACGAGGCAACGAGCAGTACTTC. It yields the protein CASSPRGNEQYF.

There are many counts of this clonotype. The rearrangement joins TRBV4-3 to TRBJ1-2; D call uncertain. The CDR3 spans 16 residues. The V gene lost 2 bases and the J gene lost 4 bases, with 17 bases spanning the gap. The germline CDR1 and CDR2 sequences are LGHNA and YSLEER. CDR3 in DNA: TGCGCCAGCAGCCAATTGTGGAAAGAGGTTGCCTATGGCTACACCTTC. Its translation: CASSQLWKEVAYGYTF.

This clonotype was recorded at least ten times. The V call is TRBV7-2, the J call TRBJ2-3; weak D call: TRBD1 (5 bases). V was shortened by 5 bases and J by 4 bases, with 7 bases between the two germline ends. The germline CDR1 and CDR2 sequences are SGHTA and FQGNSA. The CDR3 spans 12 residues. The CDR3 bases are TGTGCCAGCAGCCTAGGGGCAGATACGCAGTATTTT. This gives the protein CASSLGADTQYF.

This clonotype was detected only a few times. CDR3 DNA sequence: TGTGCCAGCAGAGAAAGGGCGGGACTAGCGACCTACGAGCAGTACTTC. The encoded protein is CASRERAGLATYEQYF. The chain has TRBV6-2 or TRBV6-3 and TRBJ2-7; 10 bases fit TRBD2. The J segment lost 2 bases and the V segment lost 6 bases, leaving 10 bases of the junction unmatched. The germline V gene encodes CDR1 MNHEY and CDR2 SVGEGT. This CDR3 is built from 16 residues.

This clonotype was found once. Possible read error: a much larger clone is one base away. This chain links TRBV10-2 with TRBJ2-7; D ambiguous. The CDR3 spans 13 residues. CDR1 and CDR2 from the germline V gene are WSHSY and SAAADI. CDR3 in DNA: TGCACCAGCAGTGAGTCGGCAGCCTACGAGCAGTACTTC. It specifies CTSSESAAYEQYF.

This clonotype was counted between two and nine times. The chain combines TRBV9 with TRBJ1-1; no definite D call. Germline CDR1 reads SGDLS; CDR2 reads YYNGEE. The CDR3 is 15 residues long. Trimming took 0 bases from V and 0 from J, leaving 9 bases between them. The CDR3: CASSVVDTLNTEAFF. The CDR3 region has the DNA TGTGCCAGCAGCGTAGTCGACACTTTGAACACTGAAGCTTTCTTT.

In its sample, this clonotype was seen a few times. This rearrangement joins TRBV9 to TRBJ2-7, with TRBD2 matching over 8 bases. Germline V gene lookup returns CDR1 SGDLS and CDR2 YYNGEE. The CDR3 has 14 amino acids. The V and J ends lost 5 bases and 1 base, in that order; junction bases with no gene match: 5. CDR3 protein: CASRPGLGSYEQYF. Here the CDR3 DNA reads TGTGCCAGCAGGCCGGGACTAGGGTCCTACGAGCAGTACTTC. The entire variable domain, with the rest obtained from reference TRBV9 and TRBJ2-7, is as follows: DSGVTQTPKHLITATGQRVTLRCSPRSGDLSVYWYQQSLDQGLQFLIQYYNGEERAKGNILERFSAQQFPDLHSELNLSSLELGDSALYFCASRPGLGSYEQYFGPGTRLTVT.

The chain carries TRBV7-2 and TRBJ2-7, with 10 bases matching TRBD2. V lost 6 bases, J lost 8 bases, and 10 bases stayed unmatched. Germline-derived CDR1 and CDR2 are SGHTA and FQGNSA. The CDR3 has 14 residues. CDR3 sequence reads: CASRTGIAGGKQYF. CDR3 DNA sequence: TGTGCCAGCAGAACGGGTATAGCGGGGGGTAAGCAGTACTTC.

This clonotype was picked up one time. The junction departs from the called germline gene at one end, perhaps through a read error. The gene calls are TRBV27 and TRBJ2-3, with a possible D match to TRBD1 (5 bases). The CDR3 runs to 14 residues. Looked up from germline, CDR1 is MNHEY and CDR2 is SMNVEV (reference sequence). CDR3 sequence reads: CASSLTDSTDMQYF. CDR3 bases: TGTGCCAGCAGTTTAACAGACAGCACAGATATGCAGTATTTT.

This clonotype was recorded many times. V gene TRBV6-2 or TRBV6-3 combines with J gene TRBJ1-1, with 10 nucleotides matching TRBD1. In germline, CDR1 is MNHEY, CDR2 SVGEGT. This CDR3 is built from 13 residues. With V trimmed by 4 bases and J by 5 bases, 1 base remained unmatched. The CDR3 region has the DNA TGTGCCAGCAGTTGGGACAGGGGAACTGAAGCTTTCTTT. Amino acids: CASSWDRGTEAFF.

This chain connects TRBV4-3 to TRBJ1-6, with D hard to call. The CDR3 contains 15 residues. CDR1 and CDR2 from the germline V gene are LGHNA and YSLEER. Trimming took off 1 base at V and 4 bases at J, with 8 bases between the two ends. CDR3 loop: CASSQAKGYNSPLHF. The CDR3, as DNA: TGCGCCAGCAGCCAAGCGAAAGGTTATAATTCACCCCTCCACTTT.

The chain carries TRBV10-1 and TRBJ1-2; D is perhaps TRBD1 (6 bases). Germline values: CDR1 WNHNN, CDR2 SYGVQD (reference sequence). Between the trimmed V and J ends, which lost 8 bases and 0 bases, there was a span of 16 bases. The length of the CDR3 is 15 residues. The CDR3: CASSLRQVANYGYTF. The CDR3 region has the DNA TGCGCCAGCTCCTTAAGACAGGTAGCTAACTATGGCTACACCTTC.

This clonotype was picked up many times. V and J are TRBV12-3 or TRBV12-4 and TRBJ2-1, with TRBD1 matching over 8 bases. Trimming cost V 6 bases and J 9 bases; bases outside gene matches: 7. The CDR3 extends over 13 amino acids. The DNA for the CDR3 is TGTGCCAGCAGCGATGGGACAGGAGGTGAGCAGTTCTTC. Encoded protein: CASSDGTGGEQFF.

V usage is TRBV4-3 and J usage is TRBJ1-1; 9 bases are shared with TRBD1. The CDR3 contains 13 residues. The V segment lost 7 bases and the J segment 4 bases; nucleotides outside the gene matches: 4. The germline CDR1 and CDR2 sequences are LGHNA and YSLEER. The CDR3 DNA sequence: TGCGCCAGCAAAAACAGGGGGCTCACTGAAGCTTTCTTT. This codes for CASKNRGLTEAFF.

The table lists this clonotype with a few counts. This chain uses TRBV28 with TRBJ1-1; a possible D gene is TRBD1 (5 bases). CDR1 is MDHEN and CDR2 is SYDVKM in the germline V gene. The V end lost 6 bases, the J end lost 2 bases, and 19 bases lay between the germline ends. The CDR3 is 16 residues long. CDR3 DNA sequence: TGTGCCAGCAGGGGTTTTGCGGGGGTTTCCAACACTGAAGCTTTCTTT. It translates to CASRGFAGVSNTEAFF.

This clonotype occurred many times. The V call is TRBV11-2, the J call TRBJ2-3; D is unclear. The CDR3 runs to 13 residues. With 3 bases removed from V and 6 bases from J, the gap between germline ends came to 10 bases. The germline V gene encodes CDR1 SGHAT and CDR2 FQNNGV. The DNA of the CDR3 is TGTGCCAGCAGCTTCCAAACTTGGGATACGCAGTATTTT. Amino acid sequence: CASSFQTWDTQYF.

This clonotype was recorded many times. This chain connects TRBV7-9 to TRBJ2-5; D is possibly TRBD1 or TRBD2 (5 bases each). Per the germline V gene, CDR1 is SEHNR and CDR2 is FQNEAQ (reference sequence). Deletions cut 2 bases from V and 3 bases from J, with 16 bases between. This CDR3 is built from 16 residues. The CDR3 here is CASSLMYGTVEETQYF. The CDR3 bases are TGTGCCAGCAGCTTAATGTACGGGACGGTGGAAGAGACCCAGTACTTC.

This clonotype appeared a few times. V usage is TRBV27 and J usage is TRBJ2-1; D is tentatively TRBD1 or TRBD2 (6 bases each). CDR1 and CDR2 from the germline V gene are MNHEY and SMNVEV (reference sequence). V lost 3 bases and J 15 bases, leaving 15 bases between the germline ends. This CDR3 is 12 amino acids long. The CDR3: CASSLYGGPGFF. In DNA, the CDR3 is TGTGCCAGCAGTTTGTACGGGGGCCCGGGGTTCTTC.

This chain uses TRBV5-1 with TRBJ2-1; no reliable D call. The V gene's germline CDR1 is SGHRS and CDR2 YFSETQ. V lost 1 base, J lost 4 bases, and 12 bases lay in between. The CDR3 is 15 amino acids. DNA of the CDR3: TGCGCCAGCAGCTTGAGTCCCGCCCGGTACAATGAGCAGTTCTTC. Its translation is CASSLSPARYNEQFF.

CDR3 residues: CASLPGQAYQETQYF. The CDR3 region has the DNA TGTGCCAGCTTGCCGGGACAGGCGTACCAAGAGACCCAGTACTTC. V gene TRBV28 combines with J gene TRBJ2-5; 8 bases are shared with TRBD1. V trimming: 8 bases; J trimming: 0 bases; junction bases outside the gene matches: 8. Germline V gene lookup returns CDR1 MDHEN and CDR2 SYDVKM. The CDR3 sequence is 15 residues long.

V and J are TRBV2 and TRBJ2-3, with 8 bases that match TRBD1. Germline-derived CDR1 and CDR2 are SNHLY and FYNNEI. The junction had 3 bases not matched to a gene; V was cut back by 7 bases and J by 3 bases. This CDR3 spans 13 amino acids. The CDR3 is CASKDRETDTQYF. CDR3 DNA sequence: TGTGCCAGCAAGGACAGGGAAACAGATACGCAGTATTTT.

This clonotype was counted ten times or more. The V call is TRBV27, the J call TRBJ1-6, with D uncertain. Germline-derived CDR1 and CDR2 are MNHEY and SMNVEV (reference sequence). The CDR3 consists of 13 residues. Trimming cost V 0 bases and J 15 bases, with 12 bases left between them. The CDR3 reads CASSLSRAALLHF. The CDR3 DNA reads as TGTGCCAGCAGTTTATCGAGGGCGGCGCTCCTCCACTTT.